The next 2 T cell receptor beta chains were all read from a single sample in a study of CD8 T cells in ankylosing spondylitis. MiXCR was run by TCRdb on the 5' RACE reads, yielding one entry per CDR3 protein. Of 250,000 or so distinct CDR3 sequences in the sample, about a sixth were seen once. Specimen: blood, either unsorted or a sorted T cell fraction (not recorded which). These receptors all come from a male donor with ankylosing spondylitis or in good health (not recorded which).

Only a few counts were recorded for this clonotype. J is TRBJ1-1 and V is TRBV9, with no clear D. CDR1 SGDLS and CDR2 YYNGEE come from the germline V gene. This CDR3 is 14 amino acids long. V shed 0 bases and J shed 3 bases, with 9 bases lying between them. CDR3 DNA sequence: TGTGCCAGCAGCGTAGGGGGATCGGACACTGAAGCTTTCTTT. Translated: CASSVGGSDTEAFF.

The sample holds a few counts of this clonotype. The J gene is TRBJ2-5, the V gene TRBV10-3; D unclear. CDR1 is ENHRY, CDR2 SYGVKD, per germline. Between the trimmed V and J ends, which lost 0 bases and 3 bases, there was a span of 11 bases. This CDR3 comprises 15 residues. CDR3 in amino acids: CAISESTDGEETQYF. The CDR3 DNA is TGTGCCATCAGTGAGTCGACGGATGGGGAAGAGACCCAGTACTTC.